This T cell receptor (beta chain) was identified during a study of blood T cell repertoires in COVID-19. Trimming stripped 1 base from V and 5 bases from J, with 11 bases between. The CDR3 consists of 15 residues. Looked up from germline, CDR1 is SEHNR and CDR2 is FQNEAQ (reference sequence). Sequenced by immunoSEQ multiplex PCR; TCRdb stores in-frame clones only, minus some. In the table there are about 190,000 clones, around four fifths of which are singletons. The chain joins TRBV7-9 to TRBJ1-4; no clear D gene. This receptor was identified in a human donor in a cohort sampled during active COVID-19. The source material was peripheral blood. CDR3 nucleotides: TGTGCCAGCAGCTTAGGTTCCCTCCTAAATGAAAAACTGTTTTTT. This translates into CASSLGSLLNEKLFF.